These 3 T cell receptor beta chains were all obtained from the same sample, sequenced in a study of control samples from healthy donors and cancer patients. Libraries were prepared by immunoSEQ multiplex PCR; TCRdb keeps only in-frame clonotypes and omits some of them. The data contain approximately 170,000 clones, roughly nine tenths of them singletons. Specimen: blood. All receptors derive from a woman aged 25 to 39 in good health.

This rearrangement joins TRBV7-8 to TRBJ2-3, with TRBD2 matching 7 bases. The J segment lost 0 bases and the V segment lost 2 bases, leaving 8 bases of the junction unmatched. The CDR3 sequence is 17 residues long. The V gene's germline CDR1 is SGHVS and CDR2 FQNEAQ. CDR3 bases: TGTGCCAGCAGCTTATGGGGGAAGCGGGACAGCACAGATACGCAGTATTTT. As protein: CASSLWGKRDSTDTQYF.

The chain combines TRBV5-1 with TRBJ1-1; D is possibly TRBD1 (5 bases). Germline values: CDR1 SGHRS, CDR2 YFSETQ. V gave up 4 bases and J gave up 1 base, with 11 bases separating them. There are 14 residues in the CDR3. CDR3 amino acids: CASSIRQPNTEAFF. DNA for the CDR3: TGCGCCAGCAGCATAAGACAGCCGAACACTGAAGCTTTCTTT.

V gene TRBV7-9 combines with J gene TRBJ2-7; D is possibly TRBD1 or TRBD2 (5 bases each). V was pared by 5 bases and J by 4 bases, with 18 bases between. There are 15 residues in the CDR3. Germline CDR1 and CDR2: SEHNR and FQNEAQ (reference sequence). The CDR3 protein is CASSPSSRGVYEQYF. The CDR3 DNA reads TGTGCCAGCAGCCCCAGTAGTCGAGGGGTTTACGAGCAGTACTTC.